The 25 T cell receptor beta chains presented below share a single source sample, sequenced in a study of blood T cell repertoires in COVID-19 (dated by TCRdb to 2019 to 2021). The library was obtained by the immunoSEQ multiplex PCR assay. TCRdb limited this immuneACCESS table to in-frame rearrangements with V and J called. A share of clones is missing; checked studies link under half to unresolved V genes, and the rest is unexplained. The sample table lists around 200,000 clones, about 85% of them with a count of one. In total, the top ten clones hold approximately 6.2% of the sample. The sequenced sample consisted of PBMCs or T cells enriched from blood (not recorded which). Receptor source: a man aged 40-49 years who had recovered from COVID-19.

The V call is TRBV6-2 or TRBV6-3, the J call TRBJ2-3, with 10 bases identical to TRBD2. Germline V gene lookup returns CDR1 MNHEY and CDR2 SVGEGT. The V and J ends lost 0 bases and 0 bases, in that order; junction bases with no gene match: 9. This CDR3 spans 19 amino acids. The CDR3 nucleotides are TGTGCCAGCAGTTACTCGAGGGCTAGCGGGAGCCCCAGCACAGATACGCAGTATTTT. Translation gives CASSYSRASGSPSTDTQYF.

This rearrangement joins TRBV4-2 to TRBJ2-6, with D tentatively TRBD1 (6 bases). The germline V gene encodes CDR1 LGHNA and CDR2 YNFKEQ. The CDR3 is 18 residues long. V lost 4 bases, J lost 0 bases, and 16 bases lay in between. The CDR3 loop is CASSLQGVPYSGANVLTF. The CDR3 coding sequence is TGTGCCAGCAGCCTACAGGGTGTGCCTTACTCTGGGGCCAACGTCCTGACTTTC.

This clone appeared a few times. The gene calls are TRBV15 and TRBJ2-5; tentatively, D is TRBD1 (5 bases). CDR3 length: 15 amino acids. Trimming cost V 3 bases and J 0 bases, with 11 bases left between them. Looked up from germline, CDR1 is LNHNV and CDR2 is YYDKDF (reference sequence). As DNA, the CDR3 is TGTGCCACCAGCAGGGGGCTGGCGTACCAAGAGACCCAGTACTTC. Residues: CATSRGLAYQETQYF.

The genes are TRBV11-3 and TRBJ2-7; 7 positions agree with TRBD2. V lost 0 bases to trimming and J lost 3 bases; unmatched junction nucleotides: 2. This CDR3 has 14 residues. The germline V gene has CDR1 SGHNT and CDR2 YENEEA. The CDR3 bases are TGTGCCAGCAGCTTAGAGCGGGAGAGCTACGAGCAGTACTTC. This codes for CASSLERESYEQYF.

This rearrangement joins TRBV11-2 to TRBJ2-2; 7 positions match TRBD2. V was clipped by 4 bases and J by 8 bases; unmatched bases: 4. Germline V gives CDR1 SGHAT, CDR2 FQNNGV. The CDR3 spans 13 residues. In DNA form, the CDR3 reads TGTGCCAGCAGCTCTCGACTAGCTGGGGAGCTGTTTTTT. Protein sequence: CASSSRLAGELFF.

With respect to this clone: Other DNA sequences within the sample encode an identical CDR3. The chain combines TRBV6-4 with TRBJ2-1; 12 bases fit TRBD2. The CDR3 runs to 15 residues. The V segment lost 0 bases and the J segment 7 bases; nucleotides outside the gene matches: 1. Per the germline V gene, CDR1 is MRHNA and CDR2 is SNTAGT. CDR3 nucleotides: TGTGCCAGCAGTGACTCGACTAGCGGGAGTAATGAGCAGTTCTTC. It specifies CASSDSTSGSNEQFF.

V and J are TRBV14 and TRBJ2-5, with D possibly matching TRBD2 (5 bases). CDR3 length equals 14 residues. CDR1 and CDR2 from the germline V gene are SGHDN and FVKESK. Trimming left V 1 base short and J 7 bases short, with 13 bases between. This CDR3 is CASSQVSRRGTQYF. In DNA form, the CDR3 reads TGTGCCAGCAGCCAAGTATCACGACGGGGGACCCAGTACTTC. Complete variable domain (other parts from reference TRBV14 and TRBJ2-5): EAGVTQFPSHSVIEKGQTVTLRCDPISGHDNLYWYRRVMGKEIKFLLHFVKESKQDESGMPNNRFLAERTGGTYSTLKVQPAELEDSGVYFCASSQVSRRGTQYFGPGTRLLVL.

The genes are TRBV28 and TRBJ2-1; perhaps TRBD2 as D (7 bases). Germline CDR1 is MDHEN and CDR2 is SYDVKM. V lost 2 bases, J lost 0 bases, and 14 bases lay in between. This CDR3 is built from 17 residues. CDR3 region: CASSLTGGSSSYNEQFF. The CDR3 bases are TGTGCCAGCAGTTTAACGGGGGGCTCAAGCTCCTACAATGAGCAGTTCTTC.

The gene calls are TRBV3-1 (or the pseudogene TRBV3-2) and TRBJ1-1; D gene ambiguous. Per germline, CDR1 LGHDT and CDR2 YNNKEL (reference sequence). This CDR3 region has 14 residues. The V end lost 1 base, the J end lost 4 bases, and 10 bases lay between the germline ends. In DNA form, the CDR3 reads TGTGCCAGCAGCCAAGCGGTGGGGAGCACTGAAGCTTTCTTT. Residues: CASSQAVGSTEAFF.

The chain joins TRBV28 to TRBJ1-4, with TRBD1 matching 9 bases. Germline CDR1 reads MDHEN; CDR2 reads SYDVKM. J gave up 5 bases and V 6 bases, and 16 bases lay outside the gene matches. This CDR3 has 18 residues. DNA for the CDR3: TGTGCCAGCAGGGGGGACAGGGTCACCCTCGTCTTAAATGAAAAACTGTTTTTT. Translating gives CASRGDRVTLVLNEKLFF.

The gene calls are TRBV19 and TRBJ2-7; TRBD2 aligns across 13 bases. The ends lost 0 bases at V and 6 bases at J; junction bases unmatched: 8. CDR3 size: 17 residues. Per germline, CDR1 LNHDA and CDR2 SQIVND (reference sequence). CDR3: CASSIDGTSGTLVEQYF. Written as DNA, the CDR3 is TGTGCCAGTAGTATAGACGGGACTAGCGGGACCCTCGTCGAGCAGTACTTC.

This sequence joins TRBV2 and TRBJ1-5; D is ambiguous. The CDR3 has 15 amino acids. V gave up 8 bases and J gave up 7 bases, with 21 bases separating them. CDR1 is SNHLY, CDR2 FYNNEI, per germline. The CDR3 DNA reads TGTGCCAGCTCTGGGCGCTCTCCCTTAGTGCAGCCCCAGCATTTT. This gives the protein CASSGRSPLVQPQHF. The full variable domain, completed using reference TRBV2 and TRBJ1-5, is EPEVTQTPSHQVTQMGQEVILRCVPISNHLYFYWYRQILGQKVEFLVSFYNNEISEKSEIFDDQFSVERPDGSNFTLKIRSTKLEDSAMYFCASSGRSPLVQPQHFGDGTRLSIL.

Concerning this clone: The limits of the CDR3 on the DNA are not certain, so only TCRdb's listed CDR3 is given. The chain carries TRBV21-1 and TRBJ2-7; TRBD1, as called in the table, went unchecked against the DNA. TRBV21-1 is assigned pseudogene status. Counting both end residues, the CDR3 totals 15 amino acids. CDR3 protein: CASWGGGTGSYEQYF.

The chain is built from TRBV27 and TRBJ1-1; TRBD1 might be the D (5 bases). The length of the CDR3 is 15 residues. Between the trimmed V and J ends, which lost 6 bases and 3 bases, there was a span of 17 bases. Germline assignment: CDR1 MNHEY and CDR2 SMNVEV (reference sequence). The CDR3 sequence: CASRPRVLLDTEAFF. In DNA, the CDR3 is TGTGCCAGCAGACCCAGGGTGCTTCTTGACACTGAAGCTTTCTTT.

The gene calls are TRBV6-5 and TRBJ2-2; TRBD1 is a possible D gene (6 bases). V lost 7 bases and J 4 bases, leaving 10 bases between the germline ends. The CDR3 is 13 residues long. Germline loops: CDR1 MNHEY, CDR2 SVGAGI. This CDR3 is CASTAGVTGELFF. The CDR3 nucleotides are TGTGCCAGCACCGCAGGGGTCACCGGGGAGCTGTTTTTT.

This rearrangement joins TRBV3-1 (or the pseudogene TRBV3-2) to TRBJ1-2; perhaps TRBD1 as D (6 bases). CDR1 and CDR2 (germline): LGHDT, YNNKEL (reference sequence). CDR3 size: 12 residues. V was shortened by 8 bases and J by 3 bases, with 10 bases between the two germline ends. The CDR3 region has the DNA TGTGCCAGCTACAGGGTAGACTATGGCTACACCTTC. This sequence encodes CASYRVDYGYTF.

The chain links TRBV3-1 (or the pseudogene TRBV3-2) to TRBJ1-1; 7 bases are shared with TRBD1. The CDR3 runs to 16 residues. The junction had 12 bases not matched to a gene; V was cut back by 1 base and J by 7 bases. From germline, CDR1 is LGHDT and CDR2 YNNKEL (reference sequence). The CDR3 is CASSQVTGRQGVEAFF. As DNA, the CDR3 is TGTGCCAGCAGCCAAGTTACAGGAAGACAGGGCGTTGAAGCTTTCTTT.

The rearrangement uses TRBV19 and TRBJ1-2; unclear D gene. This CDR3 contains 18 residues. V lost 5 bases and J 4 bases, leaving 26 bases between the germline ends. From germline, CDR1 is LNHDA and CDR2 SQIVND (reference sequence). CDR3 residues: CASSYSGSDLRLLYGYTF. CDR3 coding DNA: TGTGCCAGTAGTTATTCGGGGTCGGACCTGCGGTTACTCTATGGCTACACCTTC.

The chain couples TRBV18 to TRBJ2-1, with TRBD2 identical over 13 bases. The V gene end was trimmed by 5 bases and the J gene end by 10 bases; junction bases not matched to a gene: 8. CDR1 is KGHSH and CDR2 is LQKENI in the germline V gene. The CDR3 covers 15 residues. The CDR3 DNA reads as TGTGCCAGCTCATCTGGACTAGCGGGAGTACAGGAGCAGTTCTTC. Encoded protein: CASSSGLAGVQEQFF.

The count of this clone is one. This rearrangement joins TRBV19 to TRBJ1-2, with 7 bases matching TRBD1. Germline assignment: CDR1 LNHDA and CDR2 SQIVND (reference sequence). The CDR3 consists of 15 residues. V lost 6 bases and J lost 4; bases outside the gene matches: 11. The CDR3 DNA reads as TGTGCCAGTAGCCCGCCCTCGACAGGGATCTATGGCTACACCTTC. It specifies CASSPPSTGIYGYTF.

The rearrangement joins TRBV19 to TRBJ1-2; D gene uncertain. V lost 10 bases and J lost 5, with 17 bases in between. CDR1 and CDR2 from the germline V gene are LNHDA and SQIVND (reference sequence). The CDR3 contains 13 residues. CDR3 protein: CATQEGASYGYTF. The CDR3 coding sequence is TGTGCCACCCAAGAGGGTGCCAGTTATGGCTACACCTTC. The variable domain in full, completed from reference TRBV19 and TRBJ1-2, reads DGGITQSPKYLFRKEGQNVTLSCEQNLNHDAMYWYRQDPGQGLRLIYYSQIVNDFQKGDIAEGYSVSREKKESFPLTVTSAQKNPTAFYLCATQEGASYGYTFGSGTRLTVV.

The J gene is TRBJ2-7, the V gene TRBV2; the D gene is possibly TRBD1 (6 bases). Trimming removed 8 bases from V and 2 bases from J, with 16 bases in between. The V gene's germline CDR1 is SNHLY and CDR2 FYNNEI. The CDR3 totals 14 residues. CDR3 DNA: TGTGCCAGCGTAGCTCCGGACAGAACCTACGAGCAGTACTTC. This translates into CASVAPDRTYEQYF.

The gene calls are TRBV9 and TRBJ1-5, with 7 positions matching TRBD1. The CDR3 has 13 residues. V lost 2 bases to trimming and J lost 6 bases; unmatched junction nucleotides: 2. Germline assignment: CDR1 SGDLS and CDR2 YYNGEE. This chain's CDR3 is CASSVEGAQPQHF. Here the CDR3 DNA reads TGTGCCAGCAGCGTTGAGGGGGCTCAGCCCCAGCATTTT.

This sequence joins TRBV9 and TRBJ2-3, with TRBD2 matching 9 bases. Germline CDR1 reads SGDLS; CDR2 reads YYNGEE. The CDR3 is made up of 16 amino acids. The junction had 6 bases not matched to a gene; V was cut back by 0 bases and J by 4 bases. CDR3 nucleotide sequence: TGTGCCAGCAGCGTAGGTGCGGGGGGGAGCGCAGATACGCAGTATTTT. It codes for CASSVGAGGSADTQYF.

The count of this clone is one. The J gene is TRBJ1-5, the V gene TRBV5-1; D remains ambiguous. The V and J ends lost 4 bases and 5 bases respectively, with 10 bases between them. The CDR3 has 13 residues. Germline loops: CDR1 SGHRS, CDR2 YFSETQ. Here the CDR3 reads CASSGNPDQPQHF. The CDR3 nucleotides are TGCGCCAGCAGCGGTAATCCGGATCAGCCCCAGCATTTT.